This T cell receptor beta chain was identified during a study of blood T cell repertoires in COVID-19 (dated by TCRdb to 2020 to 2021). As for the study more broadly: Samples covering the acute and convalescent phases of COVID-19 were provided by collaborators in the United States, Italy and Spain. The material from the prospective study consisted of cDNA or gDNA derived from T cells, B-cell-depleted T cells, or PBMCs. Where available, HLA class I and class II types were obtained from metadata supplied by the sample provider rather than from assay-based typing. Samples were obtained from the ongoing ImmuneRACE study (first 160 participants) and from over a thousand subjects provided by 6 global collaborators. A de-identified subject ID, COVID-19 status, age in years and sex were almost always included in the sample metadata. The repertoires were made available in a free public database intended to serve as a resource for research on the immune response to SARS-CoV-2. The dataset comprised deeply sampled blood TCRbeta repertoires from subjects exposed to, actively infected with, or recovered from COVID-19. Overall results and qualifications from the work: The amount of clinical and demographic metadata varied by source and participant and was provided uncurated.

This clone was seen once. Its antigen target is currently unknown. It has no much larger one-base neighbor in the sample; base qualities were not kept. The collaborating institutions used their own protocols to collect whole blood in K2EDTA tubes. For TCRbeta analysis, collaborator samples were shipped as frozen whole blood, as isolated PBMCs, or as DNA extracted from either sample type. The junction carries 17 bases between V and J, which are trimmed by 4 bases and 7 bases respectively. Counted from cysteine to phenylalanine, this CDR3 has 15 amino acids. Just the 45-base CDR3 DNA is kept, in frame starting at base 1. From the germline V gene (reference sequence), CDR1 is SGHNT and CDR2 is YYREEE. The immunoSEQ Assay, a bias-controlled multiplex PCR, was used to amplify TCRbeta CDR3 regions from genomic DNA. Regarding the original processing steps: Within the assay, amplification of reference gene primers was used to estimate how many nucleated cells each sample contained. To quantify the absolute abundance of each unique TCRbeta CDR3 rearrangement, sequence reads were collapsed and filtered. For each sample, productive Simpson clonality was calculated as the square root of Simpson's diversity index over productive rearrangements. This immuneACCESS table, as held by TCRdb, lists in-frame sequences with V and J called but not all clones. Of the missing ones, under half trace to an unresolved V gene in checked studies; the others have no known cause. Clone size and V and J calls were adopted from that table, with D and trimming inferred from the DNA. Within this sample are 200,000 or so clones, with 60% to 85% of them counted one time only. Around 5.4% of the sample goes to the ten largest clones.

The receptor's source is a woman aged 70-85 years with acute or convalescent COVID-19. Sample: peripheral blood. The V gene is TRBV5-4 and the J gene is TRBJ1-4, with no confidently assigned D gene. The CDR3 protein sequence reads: CASSTYSPGGEKLFF. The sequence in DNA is TGTGCCAGCAGCACTTACAGCCCTGGTGGTGAAAAACTGTTTTTT.